These T cell receptor beta chains were read from a single sample in a study of T cell changes during pregnancy in multiple sclerosis. Libraries were prepared by immunoSEQ multiplex PCR; TCRdb keeps only in-frame clonotypes and omits some of them. The sample holds tens of thousands of clones, around 94% seen once. The sequencing used peripheral blood, collected in the third trimester of pregnancy. These receptors were obtained from a female donor with multiple sclerosis, enrolled in a pregnancy study. Each CDR3 is given with its conserved first and last residue. Fields, in order: D gene, CDR3 length, J gene, V gene, clone size, CDR3 protein, CDR3 DNA. A D gene is named only where the DNA matches it firmly. Clone size is not always given. Where it is, it says once, few, many or a class for expanded clones.

TRBD1 14 TRBJ1-2 TRBV5-4 NA CASSLPGGSIGYTF TGTGCCAGCAGCTTGCCAGGGGGCTCGATCGGCTACACCTTC
TRBD1 15 TRBJ2-4 TRBV7-2 NA CASSPNQQGGNIQYF TGTGCCAGCAGCCCTAACCAACAGGGGGGAAACATTCAGTACTTC
TRBD2 18 TRBJ2-5 TRBV19 NA CASSRRGTSGLTGETQYF TGTGCCAGTAGTAGAAGGGGGACTAGCGGGCTAACCGGCGAGACCCAGTACTTC
NA 14 TRBJ1-5 TRBV7-8 NA CASSPSGLLRPQHF TGTGCCAGCAGCCCATCGGGACTCCTCCGGCCCCAGCATTTT
TRBD2 17 TRBJ2-2 TRBV11-1 NA CASSLSMGLAVTGELFF TGTGCCAGCAGCTTATCCATGGGACTAGCGGTCACCGGGGAGCTGTTTTTT
NA 15 TRBJ1-1 TRBV10-3 NA CAISDTEGKNTEAFF TGTGCCATCAGTGATACGGAGGGAAAAAACACTGAAGCTTTCTTT
NA 14 TRBJ2-5 TRBV18 NA CASSTTGLRETQYF TGTGCCAGCTCAACCACGGGTTTGCGGGAGACCCAGTACTTC
TRBD1 15 TRBJ2-7 TRBV28 NA CASSLSGRGPLEQYF TGTGCCAGCAGTTTATCGGGCAGGGGGCCGCTCGAGCAGTACTTC
NA 18 TRBJ1-1 TRBV21-1 NA CASSPPSFPTGDNTEAFF TGTGCCAGCAGCCCACCGAGTTTTCCGACAGGGGATAACACTGAAGCTTTCTTT
NA 15 TRBJ1-1 TRBV7-8 NA CASSLVSSLNTEAFF TGTGCCAGCAGCTTAGTTAGCAGCCTGAACACTGAAGCTTTCTTT
TRBD1 17 TRBJ2-2 TRBV5-1 NA CASSVGGGQGHTGELFF TGCGCCAGCAGCGTCGGCGGGGGACAGGGCCACACCGGGGAGCTGTTTTTT
TRBD1 18 TRBJ2-5 TRBV7-2 NA CASSPQTGLRDSQETQYF TGTGCCAGCAGCCCCCAAACCGGACTCCGGGACAGCCAAGAGACCCAGTACTTC
TRBD2 19 TRBJ2-1 TRBV5-8 once CASSLASFLGLESYNEQFF TGTGCCAGCAGCTTGGCGTCCTTCTTGGGACTAGAATCCTACAATGAGCAGTTCTTC
TRBD1 14 TRBJ2-7 TRBV29-1 once CSVEGTQGDHEQYF TGCAGCGTTGAAGGGACGCAGGGGGACCACGAGCAGTACTTC
TRBD2 15 TRBJ2-3 TRBV4-1 NA CASSLLTSATDTQYF TGCGCCAGCAGCCTGTTGACTAGCGCCACAGATACGCAGTATTTT
NA 12 TRBJ2-2 TRBV30 NA CACRGSTGELFF TGTGCCTGTAGGGGTTCTACCGGGGAGCTGTTTTTT
NA 15 TRBJ2-3 TRBV27 NA CASSPLPGSTDTQYF TGTGCCAGCAGTCCCCTGCCAGGGAGCACAGATACGCAGTATTTT
TRBD2 13 TRBJ2-3 TRBV25-1 NA CATRGLALDTQYF TGTGCCACCAGGGGACTAGCGTTAGATACGCAGTATTTT
TRBD1 14 TRBJ2-7 TRBV5-4 NA CASSRDRGLYEQYF TGTGCCAGCAGCCGGGACAGGGGGCTATACGAGCAGTACTTC
NA 11 TRBJ1-1 TRBV20-1 NA CSASRGTEAFF TGCAGTGCTAGCAGGGGAACTGAAGCTTTCTTT
TRBD2 17 TRBJ2-7 TRBV7-2 NA CASSLGGTSGRAYEQYF TGTGCCAGCAGCTTAGGGGGGACTAGCGGGAGGGCCTACGAGCAGTACTTC
NA 14 TRBJ2-7 TRBV19 NA CASSIAGGRSEQYF TGTGCCAGTAGTATCGCCGGGGGTAGATCCGAGCAGTACTTC
TRBD2 13 TRBJ2-7 TRBV9 NA CASSGNPWEGQYF TGTGCCAGCAGCGGAAACCCGTGGGAGGGGCAGTACTTC